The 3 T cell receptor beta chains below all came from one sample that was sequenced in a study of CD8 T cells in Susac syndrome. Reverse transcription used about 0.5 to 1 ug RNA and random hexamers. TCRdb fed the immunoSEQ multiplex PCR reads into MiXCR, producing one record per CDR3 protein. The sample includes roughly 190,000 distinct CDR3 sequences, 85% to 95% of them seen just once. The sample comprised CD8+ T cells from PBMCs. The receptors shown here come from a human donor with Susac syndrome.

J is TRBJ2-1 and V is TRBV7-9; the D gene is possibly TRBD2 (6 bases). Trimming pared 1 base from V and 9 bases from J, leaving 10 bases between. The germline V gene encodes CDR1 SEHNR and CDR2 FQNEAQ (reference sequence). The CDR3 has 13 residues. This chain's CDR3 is CASSLEDYGEQFF. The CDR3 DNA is TGTGCCAGCAGCTTAGAGGACTATGGTGAGCAGTTCTTC.

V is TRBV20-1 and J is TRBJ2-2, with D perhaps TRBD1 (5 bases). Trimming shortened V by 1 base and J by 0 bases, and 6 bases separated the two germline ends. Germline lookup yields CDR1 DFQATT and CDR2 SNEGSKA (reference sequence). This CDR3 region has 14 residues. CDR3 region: CSARGTSNTGELFF. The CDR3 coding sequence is TGCAGTGCTAGAGGGACATCGAACACCGGGGAGCTGTTTTTT.

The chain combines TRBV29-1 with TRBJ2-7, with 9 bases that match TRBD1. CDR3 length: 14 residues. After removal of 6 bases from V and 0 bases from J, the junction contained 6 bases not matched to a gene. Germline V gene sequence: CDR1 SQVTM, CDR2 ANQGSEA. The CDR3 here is CSVSGTGSSYEQYF. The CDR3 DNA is TGCAGCGTGTCCGGGACAGGGAGCTCCTACGAGCAGTACTTC.